The 14 T cell receptor beta chains listed next were all sequenced from one sample in a study of CD8 T cells in ankylosing spondylitis. TCRdb re-called the 5' RACE reads with MiXCR, one entry per CDR3 protein. The sample carries roughly 120,000 distinct CDR3 sequences, roughly 15% recorded once. The sequenced sample consisted of blood, either unsorted or a sorted T cell fraction (not recorded which). These receptor sequences come from a female donor with ankylosing spondylitis or in good health (not recorded which).

This clonotype was counted a few times. One junction end disagrees with the germline gene, perhaps due to a read error. The V call is TRBV5-1, the J call TRBJ1-1; D remains ambiguous. Germline lookup yields CDR1 SGHRS and CDR2 YFSETQ. The CDR3 contains 14 residues. Here the CDR3 reads CVSSLESVVTEAFF. The DNA of the CDR3 is TGCGTCAGCAGCTTGGAGTCAGTAGTCACTGAAGCTTTCTTT.

The J gene is TRBJ1-4, the V gene TRBV5-1; 7 bases fit TRBD1. Trimming at V came to 4 bases and at J to 6 bases, leaving 15 bases not matched to a gene. Per the germline V gene, CDR1 is SGHRS and CDR2 is YFSETQ. This CDR3 is 17 amino acids long. CDR3 protein: CASSLLSGSGTDEKLFF. CDR3 nucleotide sequence: TGCGCCAGCAGCCTTCTGTCAGGGTCGGGGACAGATGAAAAACTGTTTTTT.

This clonotype was observed many times. The rearrangement uses TRBV2 and TRBJ1-4; TRBD1 matches 7 bases. Germline-derived CDR1 and CDR2 are SNHLY and FYNNEI. The CDR3 is 14 amino acids. V lost 8 bases, J lost 11 bases, and 14 bases stayed unmatched. CDR3: CASSWDSPPLKLFF. The CDR3 region has the DNA TGTGCCAGCTCTTGGGACAGCCCCCCATTGAAACTGTTTTTT.

Note on this clonotype: Since a much larger clone is just one base distant, this may be a read error. The CDR3 loop reads CGAPKAGGKNIQYF. The CDR3 DNA follows: TGCGGTGCACCGAAAGCGGGGGGCAAAAACATTCAGTACTTC. This sequence joins TRBV20-1 and TRBJ2-4, with 9 bases aligning to TRBD2. Germline V gene sequence: CDR1 DFQATT, CDR2 SNEGSKA (reference sequence). The CDR3 totals 14 residues.

The DNA of the CDR3 is TGTGCCAGCCTTCAAGGGGGTCAAGAGACCCAGTACTTC. It yields the protein CASLQGGQETQYF. The rearrangement links TRBV12-3 or TRBV12-4 to TRBJ2-5; D may be TRBD1 (6 bases). V lost 8 bases, J lost 2 bases, and 12 bases lay in between. The CDR3 is 13 residues long.

The chain recombines TRBV29-1 with TRBJ1-2, with 9 nucleotides matching TRBD1. The V segment lost 7 bases and the J segment 8 bases; nucleotides outside the gene matches: 8. The CDR3 covers 12 residues. Per the germline V gene, CDR1 is SQVTM and CDR2 is ANQGSEA. The CDR3 protein is CSDSTGGLGYTF. The CDR3 region has the DNA TGCAGCGACTCGACAGGGGGGTTAGGCTACACCTTC.

The chain couples TRBV5-1 to TRBJ2-1, with D maybe TRBD2 (6 bases). The germline V and J ends were trimmed by 5 bases and 6 bases, with 6 bases remaining between them. The CDR3 runs 11 residues. Germline V gene data show CDR1 as SGHRS and CDR2 as YFSETQ. This CDR3 is CASSSGNEQFF. The CDR3 bases are TGCGCCAGCAGTAGCGGCAATGAGCAGTTCTTC.

V is TRBV20-1 and J is TRBJ2-1, with TRBD1 matching 7 bases. CDR1 and CDR2 from the germline V gene are DFQATT and SNEGSKA (reference sequence). The V gene end was trimmed by 6 bases and the J gene end by 8 bases; junction bases not matched to a gene: 16. This CDR3 comprises 15 residues. The CDR3 DNA reads TGCAGTGCGACCCGACAGGGTAGGTCGGGCGATGAGCAGTTCTTC. Translation: CSATRQGRSGDEQFF.

The rearrangement links TRBV5-6 to TRBJ2-5; D may be TRBD1 (6 bases). Germline V lookup: CDR1 SGHDT, CDR2 YYEEEE. The CDR3 has 19 residues. Trimming cost V 1 base and J 7 bases, with 29 bases left between them. CDR3 protein: CASSLLRVSAEEGEVTQYF. The CDR3 region has the DNA TGTGCCAGCAGCTTGCTTAGGGTTTCGGCGGAAGAGGGGGAAGTGACCCAGTACTTC.

The V and J genes are TRBV7-3 and TRBJ1-1; maybe TRBD1 (6 bases). CDR3 length equals 16 residues. Germline-derived CDR1 and CDR2 are SGHTA and FQGTGA. The V gene lost 1 base and the J gene lost 0 bases, with 12 bases spanning the gap. The CDR3 spells CASSLMGGRLNTEAFF. The CDR3, as DNA: TGTGCCAGCAGCTTAATGGGGGGGCGCCTGAACACTGAAGCTTTCTTT.

In its sample, this clonotype was seen a few times. This chain links TRBV18 with TRBJ1-4, with D possibly matching TRBD1 (6 bases). Per germline, CDR1 KGHSH and CDR2 LQKENI. Trimming cost V 4 bases and J 7 bases, with 13 bases left between them. The CDR3 sequence is 14 residues long. The CDR3 protein is CASSLRGWGEKLFF. The CDR3 DNA is TGTGCCAGCTCACTCAGGGGCTGGGGTGAAAAACTGTTTTTT.

This rearrangement joins TRBV5-6 to TRBJ1-2; 7 bases are shared with TRBD1. The length of the CDR3 is 14 residues. J lost 8 bases, V lost 4 bases, and 11 bases had no gene match. The germline V gene has CDR1 SGHDT and CDR2 YYEEEE. The CDR3 DNA reads as TGTGCCAGCAGCCCTAATCCGACAGGGCGAGGCTACACCTTC. It translates to CASSPNPTGRGYTF.

The chain employs TRBV25-1 and TRBJ1-5; D not resolved. The germline V gene encodes CDR1 MGHDK and CDR2 SYGVNS. The CDR3 is 16 residues long. The V gene lost 4 bases and the J gene lost 0 bases, with 13 bases spanning the gap. CDR3 DNA sequence: TGTGCCAGCAGTGGTGGAGGATGGAATAGCAATCAGCCCCAGCATTTT. It codes for CASSGGGWNSNQPQHF.

On this clonotype: The final CDR3 position lacks the conserved phenylalanine or tryptophan, pointing to a likely read error. The chain couples TRBV5-1 to TRBJ2-1; 8 positions agree with TRBD1. Trimming took 5 bases from V and 0 from J; bases not matched to a gene: 4. The CDR3 length is 15 residues. Germline-derived CDR1 and CDR2 are SGHRS and YFSETQ. The CDR3 nucleotides read TGCGCCAGCAGTTCAGGGGGCTACTCCTACAATGAGCAGTTCATC. Amino acid sequence: CASSSGGYSYNEQFI.